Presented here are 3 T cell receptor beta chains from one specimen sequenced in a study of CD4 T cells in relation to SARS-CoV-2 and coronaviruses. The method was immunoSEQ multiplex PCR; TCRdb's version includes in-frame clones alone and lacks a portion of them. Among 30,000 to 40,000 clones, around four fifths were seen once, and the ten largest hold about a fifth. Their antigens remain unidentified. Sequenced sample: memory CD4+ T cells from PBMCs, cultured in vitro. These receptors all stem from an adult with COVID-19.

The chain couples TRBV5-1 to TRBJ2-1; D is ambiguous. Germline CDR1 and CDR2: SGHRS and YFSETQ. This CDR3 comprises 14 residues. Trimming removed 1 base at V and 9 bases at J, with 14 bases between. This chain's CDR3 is CASSLPGSTSEQFF. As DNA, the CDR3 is TGCGCCAGCAGCTTGCCAGGCAGCACGTCTGAGCAGTTCTTC. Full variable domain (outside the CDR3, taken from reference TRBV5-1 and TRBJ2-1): KAGVTQTPRYLIKTRGQQVTLSCSPISGHRSVSWYQQTPGQGLQFLFEYFSETQRNKGNFPGRFSGRQFSNSRSEMNVSTLELGDSALYLCASSLPGSTSEQFFGPGTRLTVL.

CDR3 sequence reads: CASSPYGQAWDEQFF. The CDR3 nucleotides are TGTGCCAGCTCACCTTACGGACAGGCCTGGGATGAGCAGTTCTTC. This chain links TRBV18 with TRBJ2-1; the match to TRBD1 covers 7 bases. The CDR3 has 15 residues. Germline lookup yields CDR1 KGHSH and CDR2 LQKENI. The V gene end was trimmed by 3 bases and the J gene end by 8 bases; junction bases not matched to a gene: 10.

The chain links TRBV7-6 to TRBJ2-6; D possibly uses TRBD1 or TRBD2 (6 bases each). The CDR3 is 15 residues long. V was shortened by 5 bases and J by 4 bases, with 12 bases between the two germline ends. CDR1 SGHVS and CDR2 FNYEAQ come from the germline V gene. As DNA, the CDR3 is TGTGCCAGCAGCCCCAGGGGAGGAGGGGCCAACGTCCTGACTTTC. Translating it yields CASSPRGGGANVLTF.